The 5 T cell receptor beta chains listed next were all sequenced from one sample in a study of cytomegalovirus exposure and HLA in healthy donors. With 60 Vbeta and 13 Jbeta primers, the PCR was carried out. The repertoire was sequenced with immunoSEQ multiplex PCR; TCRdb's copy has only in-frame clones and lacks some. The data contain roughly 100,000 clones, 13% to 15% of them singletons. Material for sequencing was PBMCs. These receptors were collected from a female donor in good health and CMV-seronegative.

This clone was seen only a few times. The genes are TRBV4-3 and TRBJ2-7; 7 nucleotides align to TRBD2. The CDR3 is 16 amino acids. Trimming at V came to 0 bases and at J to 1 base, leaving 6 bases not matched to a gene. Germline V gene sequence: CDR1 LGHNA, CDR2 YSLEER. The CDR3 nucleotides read TGCGCCAGCAGCCAAGATATGCTAGCGGATTCCTACGAGCAGTACTTC. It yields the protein CASSQDMLADSYEQYF.

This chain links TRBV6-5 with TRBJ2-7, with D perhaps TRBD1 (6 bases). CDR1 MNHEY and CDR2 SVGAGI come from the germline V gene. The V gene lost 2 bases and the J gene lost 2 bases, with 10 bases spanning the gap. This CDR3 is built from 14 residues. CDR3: CASSYGQGTYEQYF. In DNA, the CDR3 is TGTGCCAGCAGTTACGGCCAGGGGACCTACGAGCAGTACTTC.

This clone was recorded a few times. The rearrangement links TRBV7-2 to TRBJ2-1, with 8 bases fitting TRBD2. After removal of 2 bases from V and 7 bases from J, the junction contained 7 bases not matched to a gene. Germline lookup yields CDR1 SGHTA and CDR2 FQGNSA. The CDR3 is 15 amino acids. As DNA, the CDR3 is TGTGCCAGCAGCTTAAGATCGGGGGGGCCTAATGAGCAGTTCTTC. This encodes CASSLRSGGPNEQFF.

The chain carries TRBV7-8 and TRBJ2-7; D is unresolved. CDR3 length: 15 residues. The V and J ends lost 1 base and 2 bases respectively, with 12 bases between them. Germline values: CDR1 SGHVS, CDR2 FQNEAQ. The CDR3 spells CASSLGAVPTYEQYF. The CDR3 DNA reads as TGTGCCAGCAGCTTAGGGGCAGTGCCAACCTACGAGCAGTACTTC.

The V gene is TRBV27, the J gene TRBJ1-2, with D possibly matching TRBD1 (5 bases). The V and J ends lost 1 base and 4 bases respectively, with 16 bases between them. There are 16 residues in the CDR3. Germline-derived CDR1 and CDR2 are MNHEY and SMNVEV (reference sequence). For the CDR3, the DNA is TGTGCCAGCAGTTTATGGGGGAGGCCGTCCCTCTATGGCTACACCTTC. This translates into CASSLWGRPSLYGYTF.